The 14 T cell receptor beta chains below come from one sample, sequenced in a study of cytomegalovirus exposure and HLA in healthy donors. Vbeta (60) and Jbeta (13) primers were used in the PCR. Method: immunoSEQ multiplex PCR; TCRdb's copy keeps in-frame clones and lacks some. This sample has about 150,000 clones, with just under 75% found just once. The sample taken for sequencing was PBMCs. The receptors derive from a woman younger than 30 in good health and CMV-seronegative.

This chain uses TRBV7-9 with TRBJ1-2; tentatively, D is TRBD1 (5 bases). CDR1 and CDR2 (germline): SEHNR, FQNEAQ (reference sequence). Trimming removed 4 bases at V and 2 bases at J, with 14 bases between. CDR3 length equals 15 residues. The CDR3 loop reads CASSSQALLNYGYTF. As DNA, the CDR3 is TGTGCCAGCAGCTCACAGGCCCTCTTGAACTATGGCTACACCTTC.

The chain uses TRBV11-3 and TRBJ1-1; D is undetermined. Trimming cost V 0 bases and J 0 bases, with 8 bases left between them. The CDR3 contains 15 residues. Germline V gene data show CDR1 as SGHNT and CDR2 as YENEEA. The chain's CDR3 is CASSLEPGMNTEAFF. Written as DNA, the CDR3 is TGTGCCAGCAGCTTAGAACCAGGAATGAACACTGAAGCTTTCTTT. Together with reference TRBV11-3 and TRBJ1-1, the CDR3 gives the full variable domain: EAGVVQSPRYKIIEKKQPVAFWCNPISGHNTLYWYLQNLGQGPELLIRYENEEAVDDSQLPKDRFSAERLKGVDSTLKIQPAELGDSAVYLCASSLEPGMNTEAFFGQGTRLTVV.

The chain has TRBV7-3 and TRBJ2-3; 8 positions agree with TRBD1. Germline trimming cut 4 bases from V and 0 bases from J; bases unmatched to any gene: 3. This CDR3 comprises 15 residues. CDR1 is SGHTA, CDR2 FQGTGA, per germline. The CDR3 nucleotides read TGTGCCAGCAGCTCCGGGGACAGGAGCACAGATACGCAGTATTTT. Protein product: CASSSGDRSTDTQYF.

This clone was seen only a few times. The V call is TRBV6-5, the J call TRBJ2-7; D is uncertain. The V gene's germline CDR1 is MNHEY and CDR2 SVGAGI. The CDR3 loop spans 14 amino acids. V was clipped by 5 bases and J by 0 bases, with 11 bases between them. Here the CDR3 DNA reads TGTGCCAGCAGTCTATACCAAAACTCCTACGAGCAGTACTTC. It yields the protein CASSLYQNSYEQYF.

The chain links TRBV29-1 to TRBJ1-5; D is ambiguous. V lost 4 bases and J 2 bases, leaving 9 bases between the germline ends. The CDR3 has 13 amino acids. Germline V lookup: CDR1 SQVTM, CDR2 ANQGSEA. The CDR3 sequence: CSVGVTGNQPQHF. CDR3 DNA sequence: TGCAGCGTTGGGGTAACAGGCAATCAGCCCCAGCATTTT.

J is TRBJ1-3 and V is TRBV6-5, with 9 bases fitting TRBD1. Germline loops: CDR1 MNHEY, CDR2 SVGAGI. The V segment lost 2 bases and the J segment 0 bases; nucleotides outside the gene matches: 2. This CDR3 has 16 amino acids. The CDR3 region has the DNA TGTGCCAGCAGTTACGGGGGACAGGGCTCTGGAAACACCATATATTTT. This codes for CASSYGGQGSGNTIYF.

The chain employs TRBV4-2 and TRBJ1-5, with unresolved D. V was cut by 1 base and J by 6 bases, with 13 bases left in between. This CDR3 is built from 15 residues. Germline loops: CDR1 LGHNA, CDR2 YNFKEQ. This CDR3 reads CASSQGTEGGQPQHF. CDR3 DNA: TGTGCCAGCAGCCAAGGAACGGAGGGTGGTCAGCCCCAGCATTTT.

The chain uses TRBV28 and TRBJ2-1, with 9 bases that match TRBD2. V trimming: 6 bases; J trimming: 10 bases; junction bases outside the gene matches: 13. There are 15 residues in the CDR3. Germline lookup yields CDR1 MDHEN and CDR2 SYDVKM. The CDR3 DNA reads as TGTGCCAGCAGCCCCCTTGGTGGCGGGGGGGTAGAGCAGTTCTTC. This codes for CASSPLGGGGVEQFF.

The chain uses TRBV19 and TRBJ1-1; the match to TRBD1 covers 8 bases. Germline trimming cut 4 bases from V and 4 bases from J; bases unmatched to any gene: 2. The CDR3 is 13 amino acids. Per germline, CDR1 LNHDA and CDR2 SQIVND (reference sequence). CDR3 loop: CASSTQGATEAFF. The CDR3 coding sequence is TGTGCCAGTAGTACGCAGGGGGCCACTGAAGCTTTCTTT.

The J gene is TRBJ2-5, the V gene TRBV6-1, with D perhaps matching TRBD2 (5 bases). Germline CDR1 and CDR2: MNHNS and SASEGT. V was trimmed by 7 bases and J by 0 bases, leaving 12 bases between them. This CDR3 contains 14 residues. The CDR3 DNA is TGTGCCAGCACCCCTACGGGGTACCAAGAGACCCAGTACTTC. It encodes CASTPTGYQETQYF.

The chain carries TRBV5-6 and TRBJ1-5; 7 bases align to TRBD1. This CDR3 region has 17 residues. J lost 4 bases, V lost 1 base, and 11 bases had no gene match. CDR1 and CDR2 (germline): SGHDT, YYEEEE. The CDR3 nucleotides read TGTGCCAGCAGCTTGAGTAGACAGGGATCGAGGAATCAGCCCCAGCATTTT. It codes for CASSLSRQGSRNQPQHF.

The chain links TRBV6-1 to TRBJ1-5; the D is unclear. The CDR3 consists of 15 residues. V was cut by 0 bases and J by 7 bases, with 13 bases left in between. Germline CDR1 MNHNS, CDR2 SASEGT. The CDR3 coding sequence is TGTGCCAGCAGTGAAGCGGGCGGTTCGGGGCAGCCCCAGCATTTT. Its protein is CASSEAGGSGQPQHF.

The chain recombines TRBV18 with TRBJ1-1; 7 bases align to TRBD1. Germline V gene data show CDR1 as KGHSH and CDR2 as LQKENI. Trimming removed 5 bases from V and 0 bases from J; junction bases left unmatched: 9. This CDR3 has 16 amino acids. DNA of the CDR3: TGTGCCAGCTCATTCAAAAGGGGGCCCATGAACACTGAAGCTTTCTTT. Translation gives CASSFKRGPMNTEAFF. Together with reference TRBV18 and TRBJ1-1, the CDR3 gives the full variable domain: NAGVMQNPRHLVRRRGQEARLRCSPMKGHSHVYWYRQLPEEGLKFMVYLQKENIIDESGMPKERFSAEFPKEGPSILRIQQVVRGDSAAYFCASSFKRGPMNTEAFFGQGTRLTVV.

The sample holds a few counts of this clone. The DNA is left out, because the CDR3 cannot be placed on it with certainty; the CDR3 is given as TCRdb lists it. The chain couples TRBV21-1 to TRBJ2-1; the table names TRBD1, a call not compared with the DNA. TRBV21-1 is designated a pseudogene. The CDR3 sequence runs 18 residues, both termini included. This chain's CDR3 is CASSTSRVGQGADNEQFF.